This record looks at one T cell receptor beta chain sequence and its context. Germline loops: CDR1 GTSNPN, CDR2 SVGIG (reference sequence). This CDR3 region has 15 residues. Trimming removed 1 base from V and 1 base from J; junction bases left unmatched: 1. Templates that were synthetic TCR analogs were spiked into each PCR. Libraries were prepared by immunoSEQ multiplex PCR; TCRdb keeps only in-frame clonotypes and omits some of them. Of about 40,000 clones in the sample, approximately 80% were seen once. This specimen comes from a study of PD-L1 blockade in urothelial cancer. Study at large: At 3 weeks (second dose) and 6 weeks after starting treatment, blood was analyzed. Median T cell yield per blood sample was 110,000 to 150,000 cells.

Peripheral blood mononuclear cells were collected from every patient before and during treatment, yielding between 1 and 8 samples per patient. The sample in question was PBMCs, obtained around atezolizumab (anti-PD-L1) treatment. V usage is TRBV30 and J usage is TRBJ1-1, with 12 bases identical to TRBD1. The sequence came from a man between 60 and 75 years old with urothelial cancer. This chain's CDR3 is CAWSGGQGANTEAFF. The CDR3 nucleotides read TGTGCCTGGAGTGGGGGACAGGGGGCGAACACTGAAGCTTTCTTT.